This TCR beta chain was documented in a study of CD8 T cells in ankylosing spondylitis. Study findings and constraints: Typical of ankylosing spondylitis blood, it appeared, was a TCR beta motif of 7 or 8 highly homologous variants.

From the 5' RACE reads, TCRdb called clonotypes with MiXCR, one entry per CDR3 protein. The sample includes more than 600,000 distinct CDR3 sequences, around 20% seen only once; the top ten take under 20%. V lost 0 bases and J 7 bases, leaving 19 bases between the germline ends. The CDR3 runs to 17 residues. Per the germline V gene, CDR1 is MNHEY and CDR2 is SVGEGT. As regards this clonotype: Its antigen is unknown.

This TCR derives from a male donor with ankylosing spondylitis. Sequenced: blood, either unsorted or a sorted T cell fraction (not recorded which). The chain employs TRBV6-2 or TRBV6-3 and TRBJ1-5, with D possibly matching TRBD1 (6 bases). CDR3 residues: CASSYSVIEAGDQPQHF. CDR3 nucleotides: TGTGCCAGCAGTTACTCAGTAATTGAAGCAGGGGACCAGCCCCAGCATTTT.